The 28 T cell receptor beta chains below were found in one sample sequenced in a study of blood T cells in healthy people across ages. Using a J-beta primer mix together with a sample-barcoded 5' primer, a second PCR was run for roughly 6 to 12 cycles. TCRdb re-derived calls from the 5' RACE reads in MiXCR, one entry per CDR3 protein. Here the sample spans roughly 1,800,000 distinct CDR3 sequences, 49% being singletons. The sample consisted of blood. These receptors were obtained from a woman aged 40 to 55 in good health.

The CDR3 loop is CASSPRGGGSTDTQYF. For the CDR3, the DNA is TGTGCCAGCAGCCCGAGGGGCGGGGGGAGCACAGATACGCAGTATTTT. The V and J genes are TRBV7-2 and TRBJ2-3; 8 bases are a match to TRBD2. Germline V gene data show CDR1 as SGHTA and CDR2 as FQGNSA. This CDR3 region has 16 residues. With 5 bases clipped from V and 0 bases from J, the junction kept 7 bases outside the gene matches.

This clonotype appeared a few times. The rearrangement joins TRBV29-1 to TRBJ2-3; weak D call: TRBD2 (5 bases). V was cut by 6 bases and J by 2 bases, with 9 bases left in between. There are 12 residues in the CDR3. Germline CDR1 is SQVTM and CDR2 is ANQGSEA. CDR3 sequence (DNA): TGCAGCGTCCGGACTGCCACAGATACGCAGTATTTT. It codes for CSVRTATDTQYF.

The rearrangement uses TRBV7-9 and TRBJ2-4, with a tentative D call TRBD1 (6 bases). Germline values: CDR1 SEHNR, CDR2 FQNEAQ (reference sequence). CDR3 length: 12 residues. The ends were cut back, 2 bases at V and 13 bases at J, with 12 bases in the middle. CDR3 region: CASSLTPQGQYF. CDR3 sequence (DNA): TGTGCCAGCAGCTTAACCCCACAGGGACAGTACTTC.

The V gene is TRBV4-3, the J gene TRBJ2-4; D gene unclear. Germline CDR1 reads LGHNA; CDR2 reads YSLEER. The CDR3 length is 15 residues. V shed 0 bases and J shed 0 bases, with 6 bases lying between them. The CDR3 region has the DNA TGCGCCAGCAGCCAAGATCTGGGAGCCAAAAACATTCAGTACTTC. Encoded protein: CASSQDLGAKNIQYF.

This chain uses TRBV9 with TRBJ1-1; tentative D call: TRBD1 (5 bases). The CDR3 contains 12 residues. CDR1 is SGDLS, CDR2 YYNGEE, per germline. V dropped 5 bases and J dropped 10 bases, with 15 bases sitting between them. DNA of the CDR3: TGTGCCAGCAGAGAAGCAGGGACGCCAGCTTTCTTT. Translation: CASREAGTPAFF.

V usage is TRBV2 and J usage is TRBJ2-5; D gene uncertain. The CDR3 spans 12 residues. Germline V CDR1 and CDR2: SNHLY, FYNNEI. Trimming took off 4 bases at V and 6 bases at J, with 9 bases between the two ends. This chain's CDR3 is CASSVERQTQYF. As DNA, the CDR3 is TGTGCCAGCAGTGTTGAGAGGCAGACCCAGTACTTC.

The chain combines TRBV27 with TRBJ1-1; D possibly corresponds to TRBD1 (5 bases). Trimming took off 5 bases at V and 4 bases at J, with 14 bases between the two ends. There are 14 residues in the CDR3. CDR1 and CDR2 (germline): MNHEY, SMNVEV (reference sequence). The CDR3 protein is CASSKVSGGTEAFF. For the CDR3, the DNA is TGTGCCAGCAGTAAGGTCAGTGGGGGCACTGAAGCTTTCTTT.

The genes are TRBV6-6 and TRBJ1-2; TRBD1 might be the D (6 bases). The CDR3 extends over 17 amino acids. V was clipped by 2 bases and J by 1 base, with 17 bases between them. The V gene's germline CDR1 is MNHNY and CDR2 SVGAGI (reference sequence). CDR3 DNA sequence: TGTGCCAGCAGTTACGGGGGCGGCAGTAAACGTAACTATGGCTACACCTTC. Amino acids: CASSYGGGSKRNYGYTF.

The rearrangement uses TRBV20-1 and TRBJ2-4, with 8 bases fitting TRBD2. Near its end, the DNA agrees better with TRBJ2-5, so the J call may be wrong. CDR1 and CDR2 from the germline V gene are DFQATT and SNEGSKA (reference sequence). This CDR3 comprises 17 residues. CDR3 sequence reads: CSARGVSGGGFSETQYF. The CDR3 DNA reads TGCAGTGCTAGAGGGGTCTCTGGCGGGGGGTTTTCGGAGACCCAGTACTTC.

V gene TRBV20-1 combines with J gene TRBJ1-2; no clear D gene. CDR1 and CDR2 (germline): DFQATT, SNEGSKA (reference sequence). V shed 3 bases and J shed 0 bases, with 8 bases lying between them. The CDR3 length is 13 residues. Here the CDR3 reads CSASEVPNYGYTF. The CDR3 bases are TGCAGTGCTAGTGAAGTACCTAACTATGGCTACACCTTC.

The rearrangement uses TRBV28 and TRBJ1-5; TRBD1 is a possible D gene (5 bases). The CDR3 spans 14 residues. Germline values: CDR1 MDHEN, CDR2 SYDVKM. The V end lost 8 bases, the J end lost 5 bases, and 16 bases lay between the germline ends. The CDR3 region is CASGQPGIYQPQHF. The CDR3 region has the DNA TGTGCCAGCGGGCAACCAGGGATTTATCAGCCCCAGCATTTT.

V and J are TRBV9 and TRBJ2-1, with D possibly called TRBD1 or TRBD2 (5 bases each). V was cut by 2 bases and J by 4 bases, with 13 bases left in between. Germline-derived CDR1 and CDR2 are SGDLS and YYNGEE. The CDR3 consists of 15 residues. CDR3 bases: TGTGCCAGCAGCGTCGCTGGGGACCCTTACAATGAGCAGTTCTTC. This sequence encodes CASSVAGDPYNEQFF.

The chain carries TRBV20-1 and TRBJ1-5, with D possibly being TRBD1 (6 bases). V lost 2 bases, J lost 9 bases, and 20 bases lay in between. CDR1 DFQATT and CDR2 SNEGSKA come from the germline V gene (reference sequence). This CDR3 comprises 15 residues. The CDR3 region has the DNA TGCAGTGCTAGATCGGCAGGGGCTCAAAGTAGGCCCCAGCATTTT. Translated: CSARSAGAQSRPQHF.

This chain joins TRBV10-1 and TRBJ2-3; the match to TRBD1 covers 7 bases. The CDR3 totals 17 residues. Germline assignment: CDR1 WNHNN and CDR2 SYGVQD (reference sequence). After removal of 0 bases from V and 6 bases from J, the junction contained 12 bases not matched to a gene. CDR3 coding DNA: TGCGCCAGCAGTGAGTCCCGGGACAGCCAGCGGAAGGATACGCAGTATTTT. This encodes CASSESRDSQRKDTQYF.

This clonotype was counted between two and nine times. This chain connects TRBV20-1 to TRBJ2-1; D possibly matches TRBD1 or TRBD2 (5 bases each). The CDR3 is made up of 14 amino acids. V was pared by 6 bases and J by 5 bases, with 17 bases between. Germline CDR1 reads DFQATT; CDR2 reads SNEGSKA (reference sequence). The CDR3 DNA is TGCAGTGCCGCCTCGGGGCTAGCCCACAATGAGCAGTTCTTC. Protein sequence: CSAASGLAHNEQFF.

The rearrangement uses TRBV29-1 and TRBJ1-6, with a tentative D call TRBD1 (5 bases). V was pared by 6 bases and J by 5 bases, with 11 bases between. Germline V lookup: CDR1 SQVTM, CDR2 ANQGSEA. The CDR3 covers 13 residues. CDR3: CSVADSHNSPLHF. In nucleotides, the CDR3 is TGCAGCGTAGCAGACAGCCATAATTCACCCCTCCACTTT.

Points on this clonotype: A junction boundary mismatches the germline segment, possibly from a read error. The V call is TRBV7-9, the J call TRBJ2-5; D is perhaps TRBD2 (5 bases). CDR1 is SEHNR, CDR2 FQNEAQ, per germline (reference sequence). The CDR3 is 12 residues long. The CDR3: CASNLGLETQYF. For the CDR3, the DNA is TGTGCCAGCAACTTAGGACTAGAGACCCAGTACTTC.

On this clonotype: One junction end disagrees with the germline gene, perhaps due to a read error. The genes are TRBV5-1 and TRBJ1-2, with unresolved D. The CDR3 runs 13 residues. Per the germline V gene, CDR1 is SGHRS and CDR2 is YFSETQ. The CDR3 reads CASSLGRIDGCTF. The CDR3, as DNA: TGCGCCAGCAGCTTGGGACGGATCGATGGCTGCACCTTC.

The chain joins TRBV27 to TRBJ1-1; perhaps TRBD1 as D (6 bases). Germline values: CDR1 MNHEY, CDR2 SMNVEV (reference sequence). The CDR3 consists of 16 residues. V shed 5 bases and J shed 0 bases, with 16 bases lying between them. CDR3 DNA sequence: TGTGCCAGCAGTCCAAGTGGGGGCGATCTGAACACTGAAGCTTTCTTT. Encoded protein: CASSPSGGDLNTEAFF.

CDR3 DNA sequence: TGTGCCATCAGTGAGTCGGCGCCGGGGCCCTACGAGCAGTACTTC. Protein sequence: CAISESAPGPYEQYF. V and J are TRBV10-3 and TRBJ2-7; D assignment may be TRBD1 or TRBD2 (5 bases each). The V end lost 0 bases, the J end lost 2 bases, and 11 bases lay between the germline ends. The CDR3 is 15 residues long. Looked up from germline, CDR1 is ENHRY and CDR2 is SYGVKD.

The chain uses TRBV20-1 and TRBJ2-5; TRBD2 matches at 7 bases. This CDR3 has 12 residues. Trimming took 6 bases from V and 5 from J; bases not matched to a gene: 6. Germline V lookup: CDR1 DFQATT, CDR2 SNEGSKA (reference sequence). As DNA, the CDR3 is TGCAGTGCCCCGACTAGCTGGGAGACCCAGTACTTC. Translation: CSAPTSWETQYF.

The table lists this clonotype with a few counts. The chain links TRBV20-1 to TRBJ2-1; D is undetermined. Germline V gene lookup returns CDR1 DFQATT and CDR2 SNEGSKA (reference sequence). The CDR3 extends over 14 amino acids. V was clipped by 3 bases and J by 0 bases, with 9 bases between them. CDR3 protein: CSARSLHSYNEQFF. The CDR3 DNA sequence: TGCAGTGCTAGGTCCCTACACTCCTACAATGAGCAGTTCTTC.

This chain joins TRBV12-3 or TRBV12-4 and TRBJ2-3; 10 bases match TRBD2. CDR3 length: 15 residues. Trimming at V came to 6 bases and at J to 5 bases, leaving 8 bases not matched to a gene. This chain's CDR3 is CASSVLAGPGDTQYF. For the CDR3, the DNA is TGTGCCAGCAGCGTACTAGCGGGGCCAGGAGATACGCAGTATTTT.

This chain links TRBV27 with TRBJ1-2; D is ambiguous. Germline V CDR1 and CDR2: MNHEY, SMNVEV (reference sequence). The ends were cut back, 3 bases at V and 1 base at J, with 12 bases in the middle. There are 15 residues in the CDR3. The CDR3 sequence is CASSFRWKGNYGYTF. The DNA of the CDR3 is TGTGCCAGCAGTTTCCGGTGGAAGGGTAACTATGGCTACACCTTC.

The CDR3 bases are TGTGCCAGCAGGGGGACAGGGGCCGACTACAATGAGCAGTACTTC. It specifies CASRGTGADYNEQYF. This sequence joins TRBV6-6 and TRBJ2-1; 10 nucleotides line up with TRBD1. The J call may be wrong; the DNA end is better matched by TRBJ2-7. Germline V gives CDR1 MNHNY, CDR2 SVGAGI (reference sequence). This CDR3 is built from 15 residues.

Worth noting for this clonotype: At one end, the junction sequence differs from germline, possibly due to a read error. V gene TRBV7-2 combines with J gene TRBJ1-1, with 8 bases that match TRBD1. Germline V gene sequence: CDR1 SGHTA, CDR2 FQGNSA. This CDR3 is 15 amino acids long. CDR3 DNA: TGTGCCAGCAGCTCGACAGGGGTTGCTAACACTGGAGCTTTCTTT. Its translation is CASSSTGVANTGAFF.

The chain uses TRBV7-8 and TRBJ2-5; D remains ambiguous. Germline CDR1 is SGHVS and CDR2 is FQNEAQ. The CDR3 has 13 residues. V lost 7 bases, J lost 13 bases, and 22 bases lay in between. The CDR3 DNA sequence: TGTGCCAGCAAAAGTGCTAATGGCGACGGAAGGTACTTC. Amino acids: CASKSANGDGRYF.

V gene TRBV20-1 combines with J gene TRBJ2-6, with TRBD1 matching over 12 bases. The CDR3 runs 16 residues. Germline CDR1 and CDR2: DFQATT and SNEGSKA (reference sequence). J gave up 2 bases and V 6 bases, and 5 bases lay outside the gene matches. CDR3 nucleotides: TGCAGTGCAGGGGACAGGGGGCTAACTGGGGCCAACGTCCTGACTTTC. Translating gives CSAGDRGLTGANVLTF.